The rows below give T cell receptor beta chains drawn from one sample of a study of blood T cells in healthy people across ages. TCRdb redid the calling of the 5' RACE reads with MiXCR, one entry per CDR3 protein. The repertoire holds under 1,100,000 distinct CDR3 sequences, with about 25% as singletons. A further study also used this sample, focusing on T cells of mothers and their children.

Material for sequencing was blood. The source is a girl aged 2 to 9 in good health. CDR3s include the opening cysteine and the closing phenylalanine or tryptophan. The D gene is left open where the match is weak. Clone size is given for some rows only: seen once, a few or many times, or a class if the clone is expanded.

TRBJ1-2	TRBV20-1	NA	few	CSARNHNRVGYGYTF	TGCAGTGCTAGAAATCATAACAGGGTCGGCTATGGCTACACCTTC
TRBJ2-1	TRBV2	NA	few	CASGQTNNEQFF	TGTGCCAGCGGGCAGACCAACAATGAGCAGTTCTTC
TRBJ2-5	TRBV5-1	TRBD1	few	CASSLGTGTGQTQYF	TGCGCCAGCAGCTTGGGGACAGGGACGGGGCAGACCCAGTACTTC
TRBJ2-1	TRBV10-3	NA	NA	CAIRSGPSYNEQFF	TGTGCCATCAGGAGCGGGCCCTCCTACAATGAGCAGTTCTTC
TRBJ1-1	TRBV29-1	NA	NA	CSVVKPTYEAFF	TGCAGCGTTGTTAAACCGACGTATGAAGCTTTCTTT
TRBJ1-5	TRBV5-8	NA	NA	CASSFGRVQPQHF	TGTGCCAGCAGCTTCGGTAGGGTTCAGCCCCAGCATTTT
TRBJ1-3	TRBV2	NA	NA	CASTPRGGGNTIYF	TGTGCCAGCACCCCCAGGGGAGGGGGAAACACCATATATTTT
TRBJ2-7	TRBV6-1	NA	few	CASSEIGTTYEQYF	TGTGCCAGCAGTGAAATCGGGACAACCTACGAGCAGTACTTC
TRBJ2-7	TRBV3-1	TRBD1	few	CASSSETGDPYEQYF	TGTGCCAGCAGCTCGGAGACAGGGGACCCCTACGAGCAGTACTTC
TRBJ2-3	TRBV20-1	NA	few	CSARRDYSTDTQYF	TGCAGTGCTAGAAGAGACTATAGCACAGATACGCAGTATTTT
TRBJ2-7	TRBV20-1	NA	NA	CSARDGFEQYF	TGCAGTGCTAGGGACGGCTTCGAGCAGTACTTC
TRBJ2-7	TRBV7-2	NA	few	CASSLEDGGGQYF	TGTGCCAGCAGCTTAGAGGATGGCGGCGGGCAGTACTTC
TRBJ1-2	TRBV12-3/TRBV12-4	NA	few	CASRPQGGSYGYTF	TGTGCCAGCAGACCGCAGGGAGGGAGCTATGGCTACACCTTC
TRBJ2-5	TRBV29-1	NA	few	CSETDRSDETQYF	TGCAGCGAGACGGACCGATCGGACGAGACCCAGTACTTC
TRBJ1-4	TRBV20-1	NA	NA	CSARDRQRFDELFF	TGCAGTGCTAGAGATCGGCAGAGGTTTGATGAACTGTTTTTT
TRBJ2-7	TRBV11-2	NA	NA	CASSQHGGRTEEQYF	TGTGCCAGCAGCCAGCATGGGGGAAGGACTGAAGAGCAGTACTTC
TRBJ1-3	TRBV7-2	NA	NA	CASSFSRVPGNTTYF	TGTGCCAGCAGCTTCTCCAGGGTACCTGGAAACACCACATATTTT